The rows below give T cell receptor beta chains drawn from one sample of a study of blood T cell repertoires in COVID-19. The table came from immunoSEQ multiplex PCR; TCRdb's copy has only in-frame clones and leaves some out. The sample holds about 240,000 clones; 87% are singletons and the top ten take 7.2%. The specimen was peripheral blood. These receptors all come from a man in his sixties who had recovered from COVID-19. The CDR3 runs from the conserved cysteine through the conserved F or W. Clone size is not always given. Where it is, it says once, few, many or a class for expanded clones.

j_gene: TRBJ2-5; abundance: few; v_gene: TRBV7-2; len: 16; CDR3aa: CASSFETGLAGETQYF
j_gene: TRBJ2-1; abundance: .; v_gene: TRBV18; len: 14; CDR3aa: CASSPTSEGNEQFF
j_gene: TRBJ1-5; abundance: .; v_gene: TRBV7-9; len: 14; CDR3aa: CASSLLQSNQPQHF
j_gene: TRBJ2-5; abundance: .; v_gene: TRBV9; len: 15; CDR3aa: CASSLRGAGLETQYF
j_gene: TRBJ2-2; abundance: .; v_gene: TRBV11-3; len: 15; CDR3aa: CASSSSGRNTGELFF
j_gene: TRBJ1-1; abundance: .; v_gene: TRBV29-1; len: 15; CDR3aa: CSVIDRGHRYTEAFF
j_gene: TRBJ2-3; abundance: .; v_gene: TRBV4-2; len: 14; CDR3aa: CASSPAARKDTQYF
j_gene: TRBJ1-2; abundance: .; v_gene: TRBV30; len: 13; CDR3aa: CAWTTRGTYGYTF
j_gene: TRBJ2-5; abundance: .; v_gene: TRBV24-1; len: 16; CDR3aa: CATSEHSGGALETQYF
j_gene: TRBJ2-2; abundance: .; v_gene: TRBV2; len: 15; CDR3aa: CASSDYTRGGGELFF
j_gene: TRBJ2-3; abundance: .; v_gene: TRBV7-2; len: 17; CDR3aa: CASSSGPGLAGADTQYF
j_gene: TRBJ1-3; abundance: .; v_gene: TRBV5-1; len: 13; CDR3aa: CASRSGSGNTIYF
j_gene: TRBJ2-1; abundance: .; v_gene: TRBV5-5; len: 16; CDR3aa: CASSLAARGGYNEQFF
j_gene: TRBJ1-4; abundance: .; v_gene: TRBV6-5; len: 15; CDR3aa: CASSLRTGGNEKLFF
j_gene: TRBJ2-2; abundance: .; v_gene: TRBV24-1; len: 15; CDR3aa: CATSDLGRDTGELFF
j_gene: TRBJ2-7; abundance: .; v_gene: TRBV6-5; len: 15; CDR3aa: CASRQIAGGRYEQYF
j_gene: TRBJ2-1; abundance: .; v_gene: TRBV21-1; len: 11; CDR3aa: CASSNRDEQFF
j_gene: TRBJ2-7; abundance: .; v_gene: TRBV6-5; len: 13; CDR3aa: CASSYGTDYEQYF
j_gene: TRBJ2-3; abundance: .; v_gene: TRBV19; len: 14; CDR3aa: CAELRTAKSDTQYF
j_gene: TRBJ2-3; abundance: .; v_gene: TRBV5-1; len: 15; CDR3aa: CASSLSGVSSDTQYF
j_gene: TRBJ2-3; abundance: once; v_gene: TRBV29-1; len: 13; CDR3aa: CSVERQGQDTQYF
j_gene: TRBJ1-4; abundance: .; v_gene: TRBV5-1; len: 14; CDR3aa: CASSSYTTNEKLFF
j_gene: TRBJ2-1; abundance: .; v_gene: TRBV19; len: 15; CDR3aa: CASSIKLRGGPEQFF
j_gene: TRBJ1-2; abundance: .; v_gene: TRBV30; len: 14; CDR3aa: CAWRQTGTGNGYTF
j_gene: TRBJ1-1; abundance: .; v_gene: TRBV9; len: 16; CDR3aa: CASSEGAGGFVTEAFF
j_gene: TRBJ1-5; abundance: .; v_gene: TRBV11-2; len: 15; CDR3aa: CASSLGTGTNQPQHF
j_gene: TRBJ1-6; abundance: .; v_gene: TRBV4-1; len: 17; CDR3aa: CASSQGTGGSYNSPLHF
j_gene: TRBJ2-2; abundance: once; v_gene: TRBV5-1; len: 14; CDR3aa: CASSLLANTGELFF
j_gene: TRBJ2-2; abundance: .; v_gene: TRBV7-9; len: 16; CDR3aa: CASSSTSGRNTGELFF
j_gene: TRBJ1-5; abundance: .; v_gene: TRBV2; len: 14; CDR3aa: CASSEGGSGQPQHF
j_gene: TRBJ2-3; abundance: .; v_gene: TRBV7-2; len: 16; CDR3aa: CASSERLAGGTDTQYF
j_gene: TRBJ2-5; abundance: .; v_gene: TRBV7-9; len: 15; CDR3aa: CASSLVTGISETQYF
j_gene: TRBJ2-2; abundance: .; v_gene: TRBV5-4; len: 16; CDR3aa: CASSPLAGDPRGELFF